Shown below are 23 T cell receptor beta chains from a single sample sequenced in a study of T cells in Graves' hyperthyroidism and ophthalmopathy. Regions amplified from RNA transcripts were the TCR beta CDR3 regions. The primer set for the first-round RT-PCR of the TCR CDR3 was HTBI. TCRdb passed the multiplex PCR reads through MiXCR, listing each CDR3 protein once. Among approximately 740,000 distinct CDR3 sequences, about 14% were seen once, and the ten largest hold roughly a tenth. Sequenced: blood. These receptors were obtained from a woman aged 18-29 years with Graves' hyperthyroidism.

The table lists this clonotype with a few counts. The J gene is TRBJ2-2, the V gene TRBV20-1; maybe TRBD1 (5 bases). Trimming removed 6 bases from V and 5 bases from J, with 16 bases in between. Looked up from germline, CDR1 is DFQATT and CDR2 is SNEGSKA (reference sequence). The CDR3 spans 14 residues. The CDR3 region is CSATRQGRTGELFF. The DNA of the CDR3 is TGCAGTGCCACCCGGCAGGGAAGGACCGGGGAGCTGTTTTTT.

At least ten counts were recorded for this clonotype. The gene calls are TRBV7-9 and TRBJ1-1; no clear D gene. CDR1 and CDR2 from the germline V gene are SEHNR and FQNEAQ (reference sequence). The V and J ends lost 1 base and 10 bases respectively, with 13 bases between them. The CDR3 is made up of 13 amino acids. The CDR3 here is CASSLGSGGGAFF. The CDR3 coding sequence is TGTGCCAGCAGCTTAGGCTCAGGCGGCGGAGCTTTCTTT.

This clonotype was counted at least ten times. This chain links TRBV27 with TRBJ1-2; D call uncertain. The ends were cut back, 5 bases at V and 3 bases at J, with 7 bases in the middle. The germline gives CDR1 MNHEY, CDR2 SMNVEV (reference sequence). The length of the CDR3 is 12 residues. CDR3 nucleotides: TGTGCCAGCAGTGTCGAGGACTATGGCTACACCTTC. Encoded protein: CASSVEDYGYTF.

J is TRBJ1-1 and V is TRBV5-4; the match to TRBD1 covers 7 bases. V trimming: 4 bases; J trimming: 1 base; junction bases outside the gene matches: 7. The CDR3 runs to 15 residues. Germline CDR1 SGHNT, CDR2 YYREEE (reference sequence). CDR3 sequence reads: CASSTWDSGNTEAFF. The CDR3 nucleotides are TGTGCCAGCAGCACCTGGGACAGTGGGAACACTGAAGCTTTCTTT.

This clonotype was counted many times. The chain employs TRBV6-6 and TRBJ2-3, with 9 bases matching TRBD2. V gave up 2 bases and J gave up 6 bases; unmatched junction bases: 15. Germline V gene data show CDR1 as MNHNY and CDR2 as SVGAGI (reference sequence). There are 18 residues in the CDR3. The DNA of the CDR3 is TGTGCCAGCAGTTACGACGGCGCCTTAGCGGGAGTTTACGATACGCAGTATTTT. The encoded protein is CASSYDGALAGVYDTQYF.

This chain joins TRBV11-2 and TRBJ2-2; D remains unclear. The CDR3 is 12 residues long. V was cut by 2 bases and J by 7 bases, with 5 bases left in between. Per the germline V gene, CDR1 is SGHAT and CDR2 is FQNNGV. CDR3 DNA sequence: TGTGCCAGCAGCTTATATTTCGGGGAGCTGTTTTTT. Amino acids: CASSLYFGELFF.

The rearrangement joins TRBV28 to TRBJ2-2; no clear D. V was shortened by 3 bases and J by 0 bases, with 11 bases between the two germline ends. Germline V gives CDR1 MDHEN, CDR2 SYDVKM. The CDR3 consists of 16 residues. As DNA, the CDR3 is TGTGCCAGCAGTTTCCTTGTTAATTCGAACACCGGGGAGCTGTTTTTT. Translation gives CASSFLVNSNTGELFF.

This clonotype was counted at least ten times. V is TRBV7-9 and J is TRBJ2-1, with TRBD1 matching 8 bases. Germline V gene lookup returns CDR1 SEHNR and CDR2 FQNEAQ (reference sequence). The CDR3 spans 12 residues. Trimming at V came to 5 bases and at J to 9 bases, leaving 3 bases not matched to a gene. Here the CDR3 reads CASSRQGPEQFF. The CDR3 coding sequence is TGTGCCAGCAGCAGACAGGGGCCTGAGCAGTTCTTC. The full variable domain, in which reference TRBV7-9 and TRBJ2-1 provide the parts outside the CDR3, is DTGVSQNPRHKITKRGQNVTFRCDPISEHNRLYWYRQTLGQGPEFLTYFQNEAQLEKSRLLSDRFSAERPKGSFSTLEIQRTEQGDSAMYLCASSRQGPEQFFGPGTRLTVL.

This rearrangement joins TRBV19 to TRBJ2-3; no firm D call. The CDR3 length is 14 residues. Germline loops: CDR1 LNHDA, CDR2 SQIVND (reference sequence). V lost 3 bases to trimming and J lost 6 bases, with 13 bases between them. The CDR3 DNA reads TGTGCCAGTAGTATCCAGACCCGGGCGGATACGCAGTATTTT. Amino acids: CASSIQTRADTQYF.

This clonotype showed up many times. This CDR3 reads CASSSLIWGSNQPQHF. In nucleotides, the CDR3 is TGTGCCAGCAGCTCACTTATCTGGGGGAGCAATCAGCCCCAGCATTTT. V is TRBV5-5 and J is TRBJ1-5; D might be TRBD1 (5 bases). This CDR3 region has 16 residues. Germline CDR1 and CDR2: SGHKS and YYEKEE (reference sequence). Between the trimmed V and J ends, which lost 3 bases and 1 base, there was a span of 14 bases.

The chain combines TRBV27 with TRBJ2-5, with D unclear. CDR3 length equals 13 residues. Germline CDR1 and CDR2: MNHEY and SMNVEV (reference sequence). V was clipped by 0 bases and J by 5 bases, with 7 bases between them. Here the CDR3 DNA reads TGTGCCAGCAGTTTATCGCATTCTGAGACCCAGTACTTC. It yields the protein CASSLSHSETQYF.

This clonotype was counted a few times. This rearrangement joins TRBV12-3 or TRBV12-4 to TRBJ2-1, with D tentatively TRBD1 or TRBD2 (5 bases each). The germline V and J ends were trimmed by 3 bases and 7 bases, with 13 bases remaining between them. The CDR3 loop spans 14 amino acids. The CDR3 nucleotides are TGTGCCAGCAGTTTCTCGGGGAAGGGGAATGAGCAGTTCTTC. This sequence encodes CASSFSGKGNEQFF.

Many counts were recorded for this clonotype. The chain couples TRBV6-2 or TRBV6-3 to TRBJ2-1, with TRBD2 as a possible D gene (6 bases). This CDR3 is 18 amino acids long. In germline, CDR1 is MNHEY, CDR2 SVGEGT. The V and J ends lost 6 bases and 0 bases respectively, with 21 bases between them. CDR3: CASRQGDSSAHSYNEQFF. The CDR3 DNA reads as TGTGCCAGCAGACAAGGGGACTCTAGTGCCCACTCCTACAATGAGCAGTTCTTC.

This clonotype was recorded many times. The chain employs TRBV20-1 and TRBJ1-1; no clear D gene. The CDR3 has 14 amino acids. Germline values: CDR1 DFQATT, CDR2 SNEGSKA (reference sequence). The ends were cut back, 3 bases at V and 4 bases at J, with 15 bases in the middle. Written as DNA, the CDR3 is TGCAGTGCTAGTTCCCCCCCGGGAGTCACTGAAGCTTTCTTT. It is translated as CSASSPPGVTEAFF.

A note on this clonotype: A much bigger clone sits one base away, suggesting this may be a read error. The CDR3 nucleotides are TGTGCCAGCAGTTACGCTAGCGTTCTGGGTCCCTACGGGCAGTACTTC. Translating it yields CASSYASVLGPYGQYF. The chain employs TRBV6-2 or TRBV6-3 and TRBJ2-7, with a weak D call TRBD2 (6 bases). This CDR3 is built from 16 residues. Per the germline V gene, CDR1 is MNHEY and CDR2 is SVGEGT.

This clonotype came up many times. V is TRBV20-1 and J is TRBJ2-7; the match to TRBD1 covers 9 bases. V lost 5 bases, J lost 9 bases, and 14 bases stayed unmatched. Germline CDR1 and CDR2: DFQATT and SNEGSKA (reference sequence). The CDR3 has 14 residues. The CDR3 DNA reads TGCAGTGCTCCGAAAAGGACAGGGGACGTCGGGCAGTACTTC. It translates to CSAPKRTGDVGQYF.

In the case of this clonotype: One end of the junction varies from germline; a read error may be responsible. The V call is TRBV4-2, the J call TRBJ2-3; 9 nucleotides agree with TRBD2. The CDR3 consists of 18 residues. The germline V gene has CDR1 LGHNA and CDR2 YNFKEQ. CDR3 coding DNA: TGTGCCAGCAGCCAAGATTGGGGACTAGCCTTAAGCACAAATACGCAGTATTTT. Translating it yields CASSQDWGLALSTNTQYF.

This clonotype was picked up a small number of times. This rearrangement joins TRBV2 to TRBJ1-5; no reliable D call. Trimming pared 6 bases from V and 5 bases from J, leaving 11 bases between. Per the germline V gene, CDR1 is SNHLY and CDR2 is FYNNEI. The CDR3 is 13 residues long. The CDR3 DNA follows: TGTGCCAGCAGCCCAATTTTGGATCAGCCCCAGCATTTT. It is translated as CASSPILDQPQHF.

This clonotype showed up many times. V usage is TRBV7-8 and J usage is TRBJ2-7; 8 bases fit TRBD2. CDR3 length equals 15 residues. Germline CDR1 reads SGHVS; CDR2 reads FQNEAQ. V lost 5 bases to trimming and J lost 4 bases; unmatched junction nucleotides: 10. CDR3 nucleotide sequence: TGTGCCAGCAGCCTAGGGACTAGGACAAGGTACGAGCAGTACTTC. It yields the protein CASSLGTRTRYEQYF.

This clonotype appeared a few times. This chain links TRBV20-1 with TRBJ1-5; possibly TRBD1 for D (5 bases). V was shortened by 4 bases and J by 0 bases, with 16 bases between the two germline ends. In germline, CDR1 is DFQATT, CDR2 SNEGSKA (reference sequence). The CDR3 contains 16 residues. The CDR3 bases are TGCAGTGCTACGGGCCCGGGGGTGTATAGCAATCAGCCCCAGCATTTT. Its translation is CSATGPGVYSNQPQHF.

This clonotype was seen at least ten times. In nucleotides, the CDR3 is TGTGCCAGCAGTCCTCCGGGACGGACCTACGAGCAGTACTTC. This codes for CASSPPGRTYEQYF. This sequence joins TRBV6-1 and TRBJ2-7; TRBD1 or TRBD2 may be the D gene (5 bases each). CDR3 size: 14 residues. Looked up from germline, CDR1 is MNHNS and CDR2 is SASEGT. Trimming shortened V by 5 bases and J by 2 bases, and 13 bases separated the two germline ends.

The gene calls are TRBV4-3 and TRBJ2-2; 8 bases align to TRBD2. Germline values: CDR1 LGHNA, CDR2 YSLEER. V shed 2 bases and J 7 bases; nucleotides not matched to a gene: 9. The CDR3 contains 16 residues. CDR3 protein: CASSQFGRALDGELFF. DNA for the CDR3: TGCGCCAGCAGCCAATTCGGGAGGGCCCTCGACGGGGAGCTGTTTTTT.

Many counts were recorded for this clonotype. As DNA, the CDR3 is TGTGCCACCAGCAGAGATTTTAGGACTGTCACCGGGGAGCTGTTTTTT. Translating gives CATSRDFRTVTGELFF. The V and J genes are TRBV15 and TRBJ2-2; D might be TRBD2 (5 bases). Trimming left V 0 bases short and J 4 bases short, with 12 bases between. This CDR3 is built from 16 residues. Germline CDR1 LNHNV, CDR2 YYDKDF (reference sequence).